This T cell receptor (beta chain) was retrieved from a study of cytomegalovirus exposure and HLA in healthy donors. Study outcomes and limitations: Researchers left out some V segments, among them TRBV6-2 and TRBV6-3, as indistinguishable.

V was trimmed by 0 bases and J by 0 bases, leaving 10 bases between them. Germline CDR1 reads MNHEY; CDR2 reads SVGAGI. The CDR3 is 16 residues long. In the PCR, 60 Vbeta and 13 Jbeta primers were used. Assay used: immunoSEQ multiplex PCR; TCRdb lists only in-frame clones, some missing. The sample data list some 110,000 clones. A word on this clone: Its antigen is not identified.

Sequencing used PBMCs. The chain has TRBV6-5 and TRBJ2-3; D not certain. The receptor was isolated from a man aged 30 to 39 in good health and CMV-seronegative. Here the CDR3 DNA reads TGTGCCAGCAGTTACTCTGGGCTCACCAGCACAGATACGCAGTATTTT. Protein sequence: CASSYSGLTSTDTQYF.